Listed below are T cell receptor beta chains from one sample, sequenced in a study of blood T cell repertoires in COVID-19. This table comes from immunoSEQ multiplex PCR, and its TCRdb copy is limited to in-frame clones, with some not included. Of 200,000 to 250,000 clones listed, just over 85% were seen once; the top ten hold 1.2% to 1.5%. The material sequenced was peripheral blood. These receptors were collected from a man aged 80 or over with acute or convalescent COVID-19. CDR3s include the opening cysteine and the closing phenylalanine or tryptophan. The D gene is left open where the match is weak. Size tells how often a clone was seen (once, few, many) or the class of an expanded clone, and some rows leave it out.

d_call: TRBD1; j_call: TRBJ2-7; clone_size: -; v_call: TRBV3-1/TRBV3-2; cdr3_aa: CASSDRGGHEQYF; cdr3_nt: TGTGCCAGCAGCGACAGGGGGGGGCACGAGCAGTACTTC
d_call: TRBD1; j_call: TRBJ2-7; clone_size: -; v_call: TRBV5-8; cdr3_aa: CASSLFRQGSYEQYF; cdr3_nt: TGTGCCAGCAGCTTGTTCCGACAGGGGTCCTACGAGCAGTACTTC
d_call: TRBD1; j_call: TRBJ2-2; clone_size: -; v_call: TRBV7-2; cdr3_aa: CASSLPQGAYTGELFF; cdr3_nt: TGTGCCAGCTCTCTTCCTCAGGGGGCTTACACCGGGGAGCTGTTTTTT
d_call: TRBD2; j_call: TRBJ2-2; clone_size: -; v_call: TRBV5-1; cdr3_aa: CASSLEGGRTGELFF; cdr3_nt: TGCGCCAGCAGCTTGGAGGGCGGGAGGACCGGGGAGCTGTTTTTT
d_call: TRBD1; j_call: TRBJ1-2; clone_size: -; v_call: TRBV4-1; cdr3_aa: CASSPGQGGNYGYTF; cdr3_nt: TGCGCCAGCAGCCCTGGACAGGGAGGTAACTATGGCTACACCTTC
d_call: TRBD1; j_call: TRBJ2-7; clone_size: -; v_call: TRBV10-3; cdr3_aa: CAISDGTDLSYEQYF; cdr3_nt: TGTGCCATCAGTGACGGGACAGATCTCTCCTACGAGCAGTACTTC
d_call: TRBD1; j_call: TRBJ1-1; clone_size: -; v_call: TRBV6-2/TRBV6-3; cdr3_aa: CASSSLGQAIPQGDTEAFF; cdr3_nt: TGTGCCAGCAGCTCTTTGGGACAGGCGATTCCTCAGGGGGACACTGAAGCTTTCTTT
d_call: -; j_call: TRBJ2-3; clone_size: -; v_call: TRBV2; cdr3_aa: CASSEVPSFTDTQYF; cdr3_nt: TGTGCCAGCAGTGAAGTCCCTAGCTTCACAGATACGCAGTATTTT
d_call: TRBD1; j_call: TRBJ1-4; clone_size: -; v_call: TRBV19; cdr3_aa: CASRYSGQGEEKLFF; cdr3_nt: TGTGCCAGTAGATATTCGGGACAGGGTGAAGAAAAACTGTTTTTT
d_call: -; j_call: TRBJ2-3; clone_size: -; v_call: TRBV4-3; cdr3_aa: CASSQGVLRSGTDTQYF; cdr3_nt: TGCGCCAGCAGCCAAGGGGTCTTGAGGTCCGGGACAGATACGCAGTATTTT
d_call: TRBD2; j_call: TRBJ2-1; clone_size: once; v_call: TRBV11-2; cdr3_aa: CASSLRGGAYNEQFF; cdr3_nt: TGTGCCAGCAGCTTACGGGGGGGCGCGTACAATGAGCAGTTCTTC
d_call: -; j_call: TRBJ2-7; clone_size: -; v_call: TRBV28; cdr3_aa: CASRVYWETSSYEQYF; cdr3_nt: TGTGCCAGCCGAGTTTATTGGGAGACCAGCTCCTACGAGCAGTACTTC
d_call: -; j_call: TRBJ2-1; clone_size: -; v_call: TRBV10-3; cdr3_aa: CAISYGSQGIYNEQFF; cdr3_nt: TGTGCCATCAGTTATGGGAGCCAGGGGATCTACAATGAGCAGTTCTTC
d_call: TRBD2; j_call: TRBJ2-2; clone_size: once; v_call: TRBV19; cdr3_aa: CASVTSGGADTGELFF; cdr3_nt: TGTGCCAGCGTGACTAGCGGGGGGGCCGACACCGGGGAGCTGTTTTTT
d_call: -; j_call: TRBJ2-7; clone_size: -; v_call: TRBV5-6; cdr3_aa: CASSASGYEQYF; cdr3_nt: TGTGCCAGCAGCGCCAGCGGTTACGAGCAGTACTTC
d_call: -; j_call: TRBJ2-7; clone_size: -; v_call: TRBV7-2; cdr3_aa: CASSSQGYEQYF; cdr3_nt: TGTGCCAGCAGCTCTCAGGGATACGAGCAGTACTTC
d_call: -; j_call: TRBJ1-5; clone_size: -; v_call: TRBV7-2; cdr3_aa: CASSLQSGNQPQHF; cdr3_nt: TGTGCCAGCAGCTTACAGTCGGGGAATCAGCCCCAGCATTTT
d_call: -; j_call: TRBJ1-1; clone_size: -; v_call: TRBV7-2; cdr3_aa: CASSLEHRAGNTEAFF; cdr3_nt: TGTGCCAGCAGCTTAGAACACAGGGCGGGGAACACTGAAGCTTTCTTT
d_call: TRBD2; j_call: TRBJ2-1; clone_size: few; v_call: TRBV18; cdr3_aa: CASSPVAGGKNEQFF; cdr3_nt: TGTGCCAGCTCACCAGTAGCGGGAGGGAAGAATGAGCAGTTCTTC
d_call: TRBD2; j_call: TRBJ2-1; clone_size: -; v_call: TRBV5-1; cdr3_aa: CASSRWREGQNEQFF; cdr3_nt: TGCGCCAGCAGCCGTTGGCGGGAGGGCCAAAATGAGCAGTTCTTC
d_call: TRBD2; j_call: TRBJ2-1; clone_size: -; v_call: TRBV14; cdr3_aa: CASSQRRTGTSGYNEQFF; cdr3_nt: TGTGCCAGCAGCCAAAGGAGGACGGGGACTAGCGGCTACAATGAGCAGTTCTTC
d_call: -; j_call: TRBJ2-7; clone_size: -; v_call: TRBV7-2; cdr3_aa: CASSFLTYEQYF; cdr3_nt: TGTGCCAGCAGCTTTCTAACCTACGAGCAGTACTTC
d_call: -; j_call: TRBJ2-7; clone_size: few; v_call: TRBV12-3/TRBV12-4; cdr3_aa: CASSRDNYEQYF; cdr3_nt: TGTGCCAGCAGCCGGGACAACTACGAGCAGTACTTC
d_call: -; j_call: TRBJ2-1; clone_size: -; v_call: TRBV5-6; cdr3_aa: CASTLWAALTYNEQFF; cdr3_nt: TGTGCCAGCACCCTCTGGGCAGCCTTAACCTACAATGAGCAGTTCTTC
d_call: -; j_call: TRBJ1-2; clone_size: once; v_call: TRBV15; cdr3_aa: CATSRREQRNQYGYTF; cdr3_nt: TGTGCCACCAGCAGGAGGGAACAGCGTAATCAATATGGCTACACCTTC
d_call: -; j_call: TRBJ1-1; clone_size: -; v_call: TRBV27; cdr3_aa: CASLVTEAFF; cdr3_nt: TGTGCCAGCTTAGTCACTGAAGCTTTCTTT
d_call: -; j_call: TRBJ2-2; clone_size: -; v_call: TRBV2; cdr3_aa: CASSEGRISTGELFF; cdr3_nt: TGTGCCAGCAGTGAGGGCAGGATCTCAACCGGGGAGCTGTTTTTT
d_call: TRBD1; j_call: TRBJ1-5; clone_size: -; v_call: TRBV19; cdr3_aa: CASSPGTATNQPQHF; cdr3_nt: TGTGCCAGTTCTCCCGGGACAGCGACAAATCAGCCCCAGCATTTT
d_call: -; j_call: TRBJ2-7; clone_size: few; v_call: TRBV5-4; cdr3_aa: CASSLNRGTSSYEQYF; cdr3_nt: TGTGCCAGCAGCTTGAATCGGGGGACCAGCTCCTACGAGCAGTACTTC
d_call: -; j_call: TRBJ2-2; clone_size: -; v_call: TRBV28; cdr3_aa: CASSFSGELFF; cdr3_nt: TGTGCCAGCAGTTTCTCCGGGGAGCTGTTTTTT
d_call: -; j_call: TRBJ1-1; clone_size: -; v_call: TRBV18; cdr3_aa: CASSPIPGSTEAFF; cdr3_nt: TGTGCCAGCTCACCAATTCCAGGTTCCACTGAAGCTTTCTTT
d_call: -; j_call: TRBJ2-7; clone_size: -; v_call: TRBV7-9; cdr3_aa: CASSLAAYEQYF; cdr3_nt: TGTGCCAGCAGCTTAGCAGCTTACGAGCAGTACTTC
d_call: -; j_call: TRBJ1-2; clone_size: -; v_call: TRBV21-1; cdr3_aa: CASSKASRGYTF; cdr3_nt: TGTGCCAGCAGCAAAGCGAGCCGGGGCTACACCTTC
d_call: TRBD2; j_call: TRBJ2-1; clone_size: -; v_call: TRBV5-1; cdr3_aa: CASSLDSSGGYNEQFF; cdr3_nt: TGCGCCAGCAGCTTGGATAGTAGCGGGGGATACAATGAGCAGTTCTTC
d_call: -; j_call: TRBJ1-6; clone_size: -; v_call: TRBV18; cdr3_aa: CASSPLENSPLHF; cdr3_nt: TGTGCCAGCTCACCACTAGAGAATTCACCCCTCCACTTT
d_call: -; j_call: TRBJ1-2; clone_size: -; v_call: TRBV4-1; cdr3_aa: CASSQDTSGGTNYGYTF; cdr3_nt: TGCGCCAGCAGCCAAGATACGAGTGGGGGGACGAACTATGGCTACACCTTC
d_call: -; j_call: TRBJ2-7; clone_size: once; v_call: TRBV14; cdr3_aa: CASSQLGGSPSYEQYF; cdr3_nt: TGTGCCAGCAGCCAGTTGGGAGGTTCACCTTCCTACGAGCAGTACTTC
d_call: TRBD1; j_call: TRBJ2-7; clone_size: many; v_call: TRBV12-5; cdr3_aa: CASGRQGMITYEQYF; cdr3_nt: TGTGCTAGTGGACGACAGGGAATGATTACCTACGAGCAGTACTTC
d_call: -; j_call: TRBJ2-1; clone_size: once; v_call: TRBV7-8; cdr3_aa: CASSLVQGRSYNEQFF; cdr3_nt: TGTGCCAGCAGTCTTGTACAGGGTAGGAGCTACAATGAGCAGTTCTTC
d_call: -; j_call: TRBJ1-1; clone_size: -; v_call: TRBV29-1; cdr3_aa: CSVEGQPLNTEAFF; cdr3_nt: TGCAGCGTTGAAGGACAGCCGTTGAACACTGAAGCTTTCTTT
d_call: -; j_call: TRBJ1-2; clone_size: once; v_call: TRBV6-2/TRBV6-3; cdr3_aa: CASSYGTWDYGYTF; cdr3_nt: TGTGCCAGCAGTTATGGGACATGGGACTATGGCTACACCTTC